This T cell receptor beta chain was recovered during a study of T-cell reconstitution after alpha-beta-depleted transplantation in children. The CDR3 loop spans 17 amino acids. Looked up from germline, CDR1 is SGHRS and CDR2 is YFSETQ. Trimming cost V 0 bases and J 3 bases; bases outside gene matches: 4. This clonotype was seen many times. No antigen is known for it. A library of TCRbeta sequences, prepared with unique molecular identifiers, was generated. MiXCR, applied by TCRdb to the PCR reads, yields one record per CDR3 protein. Of roughly 45,000 distinct CDR3 sequences in the sample, 9.2% are singletons; the top ten hold 25% to 30%. General study results and limits: Counts and diversity of T cells one year after transplant came mostly from newly produced T cells. Surviving recipient T cells and thymic progenitors underlay high day-60 TCRbeta diversity in some patients. Reported findings indicate that, about two months after transplant, alpha-beta T cells came from several hundred expanded clones, which were derived from non-depleted graft cells.

The rearrangement links TRBV5-1 to TRBJ2-1; 12 positions match TRBD2. The material was PBMCs, mostly from graft donor cells, obtained 60 days after TCRalphabeta/CD19-depleted stem cell transplant. This receptor was obtained from a male patient aged 2 to 10 who had a stem cell transplant for chronic granulomatous disease, so the T cells may come from the graft donor. The chain's CDR3 is CASSLALAGGIYNEQFF. The CDR3 DNA is TGCGCCAGCAGCTTGGCACTAGCGGGAGGCATCTACAATGAGCAGTTCTTC.